Below, one TCR beta chain is given with its context. This entry comes from a study of OX40 agonist ivuxolimab in advanced cancers. The wider study: Dose-escalation patients had hepatocellular carcinoma, melanoma, renal cell or head and neck cancer.

The CDR3 runs to 14 residues. Germline loops: CDR1 MNHNY, CDR2 SVGAGI (reference sequence). V lost 1 base and J lost 0, with 6 bases in between. Assay used: immunoSEQ multiplex PCR; TCRdb lists only in-frame clones, some missing. This table holds under 85,000 clones, roughly 90% found once. The clonotype comes from an adult with an advanced solid tumor such as melanoma, head and neck, liver or kidney cancer. Source: CD4+ or CD8+ T cells sorted from blood, taken in a trial of the OX40 agonist ivuxolimab. V gene TRBV6-6 combines with J gene TRBJ1-2; D gene ambiguous. The CDR3 nucleotides are TGTGCCAGCAGTTACTTAGAATCTAACTATGGCTACACCTTC. The encoded protein is CASSYLESNYGYTF.